This TCR beta chain was found in a study of T cell responses to AZD1222 COVID-19 vaccine. Study findings and constraints: Once two AZD1222 doses were given, Spike-specific TCR breadth and depth went up.

TCRdb's copy holds only in-frame clones and misses some; the assay was immunoSEQ multiplex PCR. In the table there are around 140,000 clones, about nine tenths of which are singletons. CDR3 length equals 15 residues. The junction had 5 bases not matched to a gene; V was cut back by 10 bases and J by 0 bases. CDR1 PRHDT and CDR2 FYEKMQ come from the germline V gene (reference sequence). For this clone: Its specificity is unknown.

The specimen was peripheral blood, collected on day 0 of AZD1222 vaccination. This receptor was taken from an adult in good health. The rearrangement uses TRBV13 and TRBJ2-6; the match to TRBD1 covers 8 bases. The CDR3 sequence: CATRDRSSGANVLTF. CDR3 sequence (DNA): TGTGCCACCCGGGACAGGAGCTCTGGGGCCAACGTCCTGACTTTC.